This T cell receptor beta chain was identified in a study of blood T cell repertoires in COVID-19. The table came from immunoSEQ multiplex PCR; TCRdb's copy has only in-frame clones and leaves some out. The sample lists roughly 150,000 clones, approximately 88% occurring once. This CDR3 comprises 14 residues. Germline V gene data show CDR1 as MDHEN and CDR2 as SYDVKM. V lost 6 bases to trimming and J lost 3 bases, with 15 bases between them. Material: peripheral blood. The receptor was derived from a human donor in a cohort sampled during active COVID-19. J is TRBJ2-7 and V is TRBV28; D may be TRBD1 (5 bases). The CDR3, as DNA: TGTGCCAGCAGCATGGCGCAGGGTCGCTACGAGCAGTACTTC. Translating it yields CASSMAQGRYEQYF.